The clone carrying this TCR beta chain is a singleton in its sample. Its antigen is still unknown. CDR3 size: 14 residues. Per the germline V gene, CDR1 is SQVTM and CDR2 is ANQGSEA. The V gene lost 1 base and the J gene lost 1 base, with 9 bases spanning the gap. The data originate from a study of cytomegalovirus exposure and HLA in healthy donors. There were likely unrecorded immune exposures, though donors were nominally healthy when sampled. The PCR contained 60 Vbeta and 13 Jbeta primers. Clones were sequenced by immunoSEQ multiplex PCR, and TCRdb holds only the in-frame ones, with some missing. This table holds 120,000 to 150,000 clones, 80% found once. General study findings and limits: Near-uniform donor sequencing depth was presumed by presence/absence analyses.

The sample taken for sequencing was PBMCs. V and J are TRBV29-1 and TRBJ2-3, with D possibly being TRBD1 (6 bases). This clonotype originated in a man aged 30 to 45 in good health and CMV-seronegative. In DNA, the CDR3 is TGCAGCGTTGAAGGCAGGGGCCGCACAGATACGCAGTATTTT. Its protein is CSVEGRGRTDTQYF.